These 17 T cell receptor beta chains came from one sample sequenced in a study of blood T cells in healthy people across ages. PCR was performed a second time for 7 to 11 cycles using a sample-barcoded 5' primer and a J-beta primer mix. MiXCR was run by TCRdb on the 5' RACE reads, yielding one entry per CDR3 protein. Seen here are some 690,000 distinct CDR3 sequences, 20% to 25% observed once, and the top ten hold 20% to 25%. The sequenced sample consisted of blood. These receptors were obtained from a man between 70 and 80 years old in good health.

V is TRBV20-1 and J is TRBJ2-1; D is perhaps TRBD1 or TRBD2 (6 bases each). There are 15 residues in the CDR3. In germline, CDR1 is DFQATT, CDR2 SNEGSKA (reference sequence). V lost 1 base to trimming and J lost 7 bases, with 17 bases between them. CDR3 nucleotides: TGCAGTGCTAGAGGGGGGGCTATATACAGGAATGAGCAGTTCTTC. This encodes CSARGGAIYRNEQFF.

This clonotype occurred a few times. The chain couples TRBV5-1 to TRBJ1-2, with a tentative D call TRBD1 (6 bases). The CDR3 has 14 amino acids. Germline CDR1 and CDR2: SGHRS and YFSETQ. Trimming stripped 4 bases from V and 4 bases from J, with 14 bases between. The CDR3 bases are TGCGCCAGCAGCCCCCTATCGGACAGCTATGGCTACACCTTC. Translated, it gives CASSPLSDSYGYTF.

V gene TRBV19 combines with J gene TRBJ1-2; unclear D gene. The CDR3 is 13 residues long. CDR1 and CDR2 (germline): LNHDA, SQIVND (reference sequence). V gave up 4 bases and J gave up 4 bases, with 10 bases separating them. CDR3 loop: CASSNHQVYGYTF. CDR3 DNA sequence: TGTGCCAGTAGTAATCATCAGGTCTATGGCTACACCTTC.

This clonotype has just a few counts. The V gene is TRBV5-5, the J gene TRBJ2-7; maybe TRBD2 (6 bases). CDR1 and CDR2 from the germline V gene are SGHKS and YYEKEE (reference sequence). The CDR3 loop spans 14 amino acids. The V end was cut by 2 bases, the J end by 1 base, with 10 bases between. The CDR3 DNA is TGTGCCAGCAGCTTATCGCGGGGTTCCTACGAGCAGTACTTC. It is translated as CASSLSRGSYEQYF.

This clonotype has more than one count but fewer than ten. This rearrangement joins TRBV18 to TRBJ2-5; D may be TRBD1 (6 bases). Trimming shortened V by 1 base and J by 1 base, and 10 bases separated the two germline ends. The germline gives CDR1 KGHSH, CDR2 LQKENI. The CDR3 has 15 residues. DNA of the CDR3: TGTGCCAGCTCACCACTTATGGGGGCCCAAGAGACCCAGTACTTC. Amino acid sequence: CASSPLMGAQETQYF.

The sample holds many counts of this clonotype. The chain is built from TRBV20-1 and TRBJ2-5; no firm D call. The CDR3 is 12 amino acids. With 3 bases removed from V and 2 bases from J, the gap between germline ends came to 7 bases. CDR1 is DFQATT and CDR2 is SNEGSKA in the germline V gene (reference sequence). CDR3 sequence: CSASVRQETQYF. The CDR3 DNA reads TGCAGTGCTAGTGTCAGACAAGAGACCCAGTACTTC.

V gene TRBV28 combines with J gene TRBJ1-5; D unresolved. The CDR3 runs 13 residues. CDR1 and CDR2 from the germline V gene are MDHEN and SYDVKM. V was shortened by 7 bases and J by 1 base, with 8 bases between the two germline ends. CDR3 sequence (DNA): TGTGCCAGCACCCCCCACAGCAATCAGCCCCAGCATTTT. This sequence encodes CASTPHSNQPQHF. Combining the CDR3 with reference TRBV28 and TRBJ1-5 gives the whole variable domain DVKVTQSSRYLVKRTGEKVFLECVQDMDHENMFWYRQDPGLGLRLIYFSYDVKMKEKGDIPEGYSVSREKKERFSLILESASTNQTSMYLCASTPHSNQPQHFGDGTRLSIL.

In its sample, this clonotype was seen once. The chain has TRBV6-5 and TRBJ2-3; D is tentatively TRBD1 or TRBD2 (5 bases each). Trimming cost V 5 bases and J 0 bases, with 15 bases left between them. The length of the CDR3 is 16 residues. Germline CDR1 reads MNHEY; CDR2 reads SVGAGI. The CDR3 loop is CASSIQGPTSTDTQYF. The CDR3 coding sequence is TGTGCCAGCAGTATTCAGGGACCCACTAGCACAGATACGCAGTATTTT.

This clonotype turned up a few times. The gene calls are TRBV9 and TRBJ2-3, with TRBD2 identical over 8 bases. Trimming took 0 bases from V and 2 from J; bases not matched to a gene: 2. The CDR3 has 15 residues. Per germline, CDR1 SGDLS and CDR2 YYNGEE. In DNA, the CDR3 is TGTGCCAGCAGCGTAGGAGCGGGGGACACAGATACGCAGTATTTT. Residues: CASSVGAGDTDTQYF.

This clonotype was counted once. V usage is TRBV27 and J usage is TRBJ1-2; the D gene is possibly TRBD1 (6 bases). With 8 bases removed from V and 4 bases from J, the gap between germline ends came to 17 bases. CDR3 length equals 14 residues. CDR1 MNHEY and CDR2 SMNVEV come from the germline V gene (reference sequence). CDR3 residues: CASWDNNKPYGYTF. The CDR3 coding sequence is TGTGCCAGCTGGGACAATAATAAGCCCTATGGCTACACCTTC.

A few counts support this clonotype. The chain links TRBV7-9 to TRBJ1-2; 7 bases match TRBD1. The CDR3 length is 11 residues. Germline CDR1 reads SEHNR; CDR2 reads FQNEAQ (reference sequence). With 5 bases clipped from V and 11 bases from J, the junction kept 5 bases outside the gene matches. As DNA, the CDR3 is TGTGCCAGCAGCCTAGGGACAGAGTACACCTTC. As protein: CASSLGTEYTF.

The chain recombines TRBV24-1 with TRBJ2-6, with 12 bases fitting TRBD1. The ends lost 2 bases at V and 2 bases at J; junction bases unmatched: 3. Germline CDR1 and CDR2: KGHDR and SFDVKD. CDR3 length equals 18 residues. The CDR3, as DNA: TGTGCCACCAGTGATTCGGGGACAGGGGGCGCTGGGGCCAACGTCCTGACTTTC. It translates to CATSDSGTGGAGANVLTF.

This clonotype was seen many times. This chain uses TRBV19 with TRBJ2-5, with D perhaps TRBD1 or TRBD2 (5 bases each). The germline gives CDR1 LNHDA, CDR2 SQIVND (reference sequence). The V end lost 5 bases, the J end lost 2 bases, and 18 bases lay between the germline ends. The CDR3 has 16 residues. The CDR3 loop reads CASSPQVRGGQETQYF. The CDR3 region has the DNA TGTGCCAGTAGTCCACAGGTTCGAGGCGGGCAAGAGACCCAGTACTTC.

There are many counts of this clonotype. The chain links TRBV12-3 or TRBV12-4 to TRBJ1-1; 11 positions agree with TRBD1. The V segment lost 5 bases and the J segment 5 bases; nucleotides outside the gene matches: 4. This CDR3 spans 14 amino acids. The CDR3 loop is CASSRGQGATEAFF. The CDR3 DNA sequence: TGTGCCAGCAGTCGTGGACAGGGGGCGACTGAAGCTTTCTTT.

This clonotype came up a few times. This chain joins TRBV12-3 or TRBV12-4 and TRBJ2-5; D unclear. The CDR3 sequence is 12 residues long. Trimming removed 0 bases from V and 6 bases from J, with 5 bases in between. The chain's CDR3 is CASSLAMKTQYF. The CDR3 DNA is TGTGCCAGCAGTTTAGCGATGAAGACCCAGTACTTC.

This clonotype was seen only once. The chain recombines TRBV5-5 with TRBJ2-7; maybe TRBD1 (6 bases). V shed 0 bases and J shed 5 bases, with 18 bases lying between them. CDR1 is SGHKS, CDR2 YYEKEE, per germline (reference sequence). There are 16 residues in the CDR3. The CDR3 is CASSLAAAGVSHEQYF. CDR3 nucleotides: TGTGCCAGCAGCTTGGCCGCGGCAGGGGTTTCGCACGAGCAGTACTTC.

As concerns this clonotype: The missing conserved phenylalanine or tryptophan at the end of this CDR3 makes a read error likely. This chain connects TRBV15 to TRBJ2-5; 7 bases line up with TRBD2. Gene TRBJ2-7 matches the end of the DNA better, so the J call may be wrong. Germline V gives CDR1 LNHNV, CDR2 YYDKDF (reference sequence). CDR3 length: 15 residues. For the CDR3, the DNA is TGTGCCACCAGCAGAGTGACTAGCTCTACCTACGAGCAGTACTTG. It is translated as CATSRVTSSTYEQYL.